The clone carrying this T cell receptor (beta chain) was observed a handful of times. This specimen comes from a study of blood T cell repertoires in COVID-19. For the study at large: Italy, Spain and the United States were the sources of the convalescent and acute COVID-19 samples. The cDNA or gDNA used as material had been derived from T cells, B-cell-depleted T cells, or PBMCs.

The CDR3 totals 15 residues. Germline-derived CDR1 and CDR2 are SNHLY and FYNNEI. The V end lost 4 bases, the J end lost 5 bases, and 18 bases lay between the germline ends. Original analysis: Estimation of nucleated cell counts was performed using reference gene primer amplification. The repertoire was sequenced with immunoSEQ multiplex PCR; TCRdb's copy has only in-frame clones and lacks some. V and J calls plus clone size are reproduced from that table; the DNA served to infer D and trimming. The data show around 150,000 clones, 81% seen once. V is TRBV2 and J is TRBJ2-7; possible D gene TRBD1, 7 bases. The sequencing sample was made of peripheral blood. The receptor's source is a woman aged 55-70 years with active or convalescent COVID-19. CDR3 sequence reads: CASSAGQGGFHEQYF. The CDR3 DNA reads TGTGCCAGCAGTGCGGGGCAGGGGGGTTTCCACGAGCAGTACTTC.